This T cell receptor beta chain was identified in a study of blood T cell repertoires in COVID-19. Germline CDR1 LNHDA, CDR2 SQIVND (reference sequence). This CDR3 has 15 residues. Trimming shortened V by 3 bases and J by 4 bases, and 15 bases separated the two germline ends. The repertoire was sequenced with immunoSEQ multiplex PCR; TCRdb's copy has only in-frame clones and lacks some. The sample gives fewer than 70,000 clones, 80% to 95% of which show up once; over 8% is in the top ten. This TCR came from an elderly woman with active COVID-19. V gene TRBV19 combines with J gene TRBJ2-5; D perhaps matches TRBD2 (6 bases). The sample comprised peripheral blood. The CDR3 is CASSMQRGRGETQYF. CDR3 bases: TGTGCCAGTAGTATGCAGCGCGGGCGGGGAGAGACCCAGTACTTC.